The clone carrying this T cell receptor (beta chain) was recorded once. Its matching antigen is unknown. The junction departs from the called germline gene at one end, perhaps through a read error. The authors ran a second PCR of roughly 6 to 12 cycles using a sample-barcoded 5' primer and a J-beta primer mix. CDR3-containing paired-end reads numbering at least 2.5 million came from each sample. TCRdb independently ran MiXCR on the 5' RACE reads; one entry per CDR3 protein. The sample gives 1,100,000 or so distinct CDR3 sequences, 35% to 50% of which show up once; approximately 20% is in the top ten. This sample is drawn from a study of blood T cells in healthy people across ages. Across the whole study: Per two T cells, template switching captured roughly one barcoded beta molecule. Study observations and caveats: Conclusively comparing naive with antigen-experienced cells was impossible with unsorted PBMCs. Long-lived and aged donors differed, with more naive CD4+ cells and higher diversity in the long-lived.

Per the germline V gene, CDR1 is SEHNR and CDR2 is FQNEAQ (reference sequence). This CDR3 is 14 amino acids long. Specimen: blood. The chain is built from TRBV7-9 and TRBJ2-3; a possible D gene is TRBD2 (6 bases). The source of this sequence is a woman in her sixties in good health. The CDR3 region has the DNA TGTGCCTGCAGCTTAGCGGCAAACACAGATACGCAGTATTTT. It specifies CACSLAANTDTQYF.